The subject of this entry is one T cell receptor (beta chain). It has no known antigen specificity. Base qualities are not at hand, and no much larger clone is one base apart. V and J lose 4 bases and 5 bases, and a span of 11 bases separates them. CDR1 SQVTM and CDR2 ANQGSEA were looked up in the germline V gene. From its cysteine to its phenylalanine, the CDR3 spans 12 amino acids. CDR3 DNA only is kept here, 36 bases in frame from base 1. The data stem from a study of CD8 T cells in ankylosing spondylitis (dated by TCRdb to 2016 to 2017). Regarding the research as a whole: The study set out to find disease-linked TCR variants by profiling T cell receptor beta repertoires in ankylosing spondylitis patients and healthy donors. In total, the full study cohort was made up of 110 or so healthy donors and some 26 ankylosing spondylitis patients. Peripheral blood was sampled, and synovial fluid was additionally collected from ankylosing spondylitis patients. The paper's findings and limits, for the study overall: The disease-linked clones had a CD8+ phenotype and were found at relatively low frequencies in peripheral blood. Some motif variants were previously reported in synovial fluid and blood of reactive arthritis patients, suggesting common disease-initiation mechanisms. A TCR beta motif of roughly 8 highly homologous amino acid variants appeared characteristic of blood from ankylosing spondylitis patients. According to the report, matched synovial fluid samples from ankylosing spondylitis patients were significantly enriched for the disease-linked clones.

The listed sequencing device is Illumina HiSeq 2500. Quantitative 5'-RACE with molecular barcodes was the method used to prepare the TCR beta libraries. The study's processing was this. To identify disease-linked TCR variants, a new computational method was used, one built on a probabilistic model of VDJ rearrangement. The public reads were run again by TCRdb, first through fastp at Q25 and then through MiXCR, and only productive beta chains were kept. Entries are consolidated by CDR3 protein sequence, retaining the most common genes and DNA. These V and J calls derive from TCRdb rather than the authors' analysis. The sample data list about 450,000 distinct CDR3 sequences, and roughly 26% of these were observed just once. 0.89% of the sample is in the top ten clones.

This receptor was obtained from a male donor with ankylosing spondylitis. The chain couples TRBV29-1 to TRBJ2-5; the D match is possibly TRBD1 or TRBD2, with 6 bases aligned in each. Sequencing was done on a sample of blood, either unsorted or a sorted T cell fraction (not recorded which). The CDR3 amino acid sequence is: CSVGGGPETQYF. The nucleotide sequence is TGCAGCGTTGGAGGGGGGCCTGAGACCCAGTACTTC.